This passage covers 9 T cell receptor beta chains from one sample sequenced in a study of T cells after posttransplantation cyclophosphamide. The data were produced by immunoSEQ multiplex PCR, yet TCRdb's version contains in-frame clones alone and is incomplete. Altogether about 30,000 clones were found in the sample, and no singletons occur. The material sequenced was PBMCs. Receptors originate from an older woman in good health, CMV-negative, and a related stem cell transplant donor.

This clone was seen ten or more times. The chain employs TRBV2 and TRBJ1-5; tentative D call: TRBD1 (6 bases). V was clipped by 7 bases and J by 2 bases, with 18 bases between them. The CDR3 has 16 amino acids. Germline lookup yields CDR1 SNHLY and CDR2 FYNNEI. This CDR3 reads CASTFGGGVGNQPQHF. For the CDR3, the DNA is TGTGCCAGCACCTTTGGGGGGGGCGTAGGCAATCAGCCCCAGCATTTT.

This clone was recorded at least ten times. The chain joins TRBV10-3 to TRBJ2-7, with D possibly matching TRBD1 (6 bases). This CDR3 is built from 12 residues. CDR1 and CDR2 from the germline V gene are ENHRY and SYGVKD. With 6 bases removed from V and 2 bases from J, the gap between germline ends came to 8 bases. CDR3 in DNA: TGTGCCATCAGCAGGGGAACCTACGAGCAGTACTTC. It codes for CAISRGTYEQYF.

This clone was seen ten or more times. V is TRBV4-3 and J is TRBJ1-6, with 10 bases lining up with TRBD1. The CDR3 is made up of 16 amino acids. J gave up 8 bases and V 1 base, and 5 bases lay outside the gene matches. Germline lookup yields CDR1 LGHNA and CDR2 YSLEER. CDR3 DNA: TGCGCCAGCAGCCAAGCGCCCGGGACAGGGGATTCACCCCTCCACTTT. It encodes CASSQAPGTGDSPLHF.

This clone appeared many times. The CDR3: CASLRTGDSNQPQHF. CDR3 DNA sequence: TGTGCCAGTCTCCGGACAGGAGATAGCAATCAGCCCCAGCATTTT. V and J are TRBV19 and TRBJ1-5, with 7 bases aligning to TRBD1. The CDR3 length is 15 residues. The J segment lost 0 bases and the V segment lost 8 bases, leaving 7 bases of the junction unmatched. Germline V gene sequence: CDR1 LNHDA, CDR2 SQIVND (reference sequence).

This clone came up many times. The CDR3 protein is CASSPQPRLAGTEQYF. CDR3 nucleotide sequence: TGTGCCAGCAGCCCCCAACCCCGACTAGCGGGTACGGAGCAGTACTTC. The chain couples TRBV7-2 to TRBJ2-7; 10 bases match TRBD2. V was pared by 5 bases and J by 7 bases, with 14 bases of the junction left unmatched. Germline V gives CDR1 SGHTA, CDR2 FQGNSA. This CDR3 contains 16 residues.

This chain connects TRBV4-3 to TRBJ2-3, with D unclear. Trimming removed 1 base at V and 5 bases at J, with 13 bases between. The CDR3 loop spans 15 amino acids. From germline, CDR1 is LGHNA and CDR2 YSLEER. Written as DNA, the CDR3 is TGCGCCAGCAGCCAAGTAGGTGACCTAGGAGATACGCAGTATTTT. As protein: CASSQVGDLGDTQYF.

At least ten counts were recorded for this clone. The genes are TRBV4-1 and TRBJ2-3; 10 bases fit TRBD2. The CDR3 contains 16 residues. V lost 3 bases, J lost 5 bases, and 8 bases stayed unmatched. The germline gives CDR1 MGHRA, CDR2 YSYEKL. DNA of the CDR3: TGCGCCAGCAGCCAGAGCGGGAGGGCCTCGGGAGATACGCAGTATTTT. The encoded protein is CASSQSGRASGDTQYF.

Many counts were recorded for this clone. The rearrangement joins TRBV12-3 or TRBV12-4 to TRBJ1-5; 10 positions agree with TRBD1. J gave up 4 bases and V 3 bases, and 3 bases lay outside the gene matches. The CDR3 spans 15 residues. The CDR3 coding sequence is TGTGCCAGCAGTTTTGGACAGGGGGGAAATCAGCCCCAGCATTTT. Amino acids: CASSFGQGGNQPQHF.

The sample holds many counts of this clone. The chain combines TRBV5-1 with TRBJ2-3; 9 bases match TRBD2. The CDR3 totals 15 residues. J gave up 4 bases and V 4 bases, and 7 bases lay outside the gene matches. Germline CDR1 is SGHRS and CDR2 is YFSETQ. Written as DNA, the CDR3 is TGCGCCAGCAGCGCTAGGACTAGCGATGCAGATACGCAGTATTTT. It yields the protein CASSARTSDADTQYF.